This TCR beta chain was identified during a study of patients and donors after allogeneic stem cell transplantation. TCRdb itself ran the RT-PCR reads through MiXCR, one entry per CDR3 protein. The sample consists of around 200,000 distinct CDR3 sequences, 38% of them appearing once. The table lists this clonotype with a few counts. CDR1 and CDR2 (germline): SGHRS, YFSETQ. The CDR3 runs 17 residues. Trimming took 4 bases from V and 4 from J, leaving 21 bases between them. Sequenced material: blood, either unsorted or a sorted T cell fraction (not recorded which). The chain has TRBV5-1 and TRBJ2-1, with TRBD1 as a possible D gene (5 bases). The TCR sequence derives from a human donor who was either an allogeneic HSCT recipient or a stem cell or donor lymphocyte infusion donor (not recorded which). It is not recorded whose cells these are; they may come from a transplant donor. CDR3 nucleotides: TGCGCCAGCAGCCAAAACCCCCCAGGGCTTGGATACAATGAGCAGTTCTTC. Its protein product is CASSQNPPGLGYNEQFF.